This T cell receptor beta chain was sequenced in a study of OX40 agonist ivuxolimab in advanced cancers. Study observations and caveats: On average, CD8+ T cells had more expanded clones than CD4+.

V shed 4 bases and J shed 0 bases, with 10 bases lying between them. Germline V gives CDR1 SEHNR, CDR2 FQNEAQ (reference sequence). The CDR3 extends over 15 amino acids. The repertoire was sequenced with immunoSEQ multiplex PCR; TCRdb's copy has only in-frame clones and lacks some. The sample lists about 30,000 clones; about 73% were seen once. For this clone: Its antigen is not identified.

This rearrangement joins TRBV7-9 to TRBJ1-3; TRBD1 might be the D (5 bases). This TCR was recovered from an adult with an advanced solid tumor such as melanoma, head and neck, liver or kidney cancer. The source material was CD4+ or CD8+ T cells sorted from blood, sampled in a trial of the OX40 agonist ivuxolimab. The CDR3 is CASSSPTVSGNTIYF. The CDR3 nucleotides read TGTGCCAGCAGCTCCCCGACAGTCTCTGGAAACACCATATATTTT.